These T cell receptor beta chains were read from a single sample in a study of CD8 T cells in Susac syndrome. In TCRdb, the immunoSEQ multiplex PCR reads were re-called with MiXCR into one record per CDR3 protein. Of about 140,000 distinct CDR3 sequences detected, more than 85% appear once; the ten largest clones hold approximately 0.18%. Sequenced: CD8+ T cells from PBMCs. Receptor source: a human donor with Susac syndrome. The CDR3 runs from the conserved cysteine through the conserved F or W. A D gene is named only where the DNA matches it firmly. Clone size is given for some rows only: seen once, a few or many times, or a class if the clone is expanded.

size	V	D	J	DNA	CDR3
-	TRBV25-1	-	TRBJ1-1	TGTGCCAGCAGTGAATCGAACACTGAAGCTTTCTTT	CASSESNTEAFF
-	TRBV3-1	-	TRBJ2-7	TGTGCCAGCAGCCAACCGACCAGGGTTTTTGAGCAGTACTTC	CASSQPTRVFEQYF
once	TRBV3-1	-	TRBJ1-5	TGTGCCAGCAGCCCCTTTTTCGGCAATCAGCCCCAGCATTTT	CASSPFFGNQPQHF
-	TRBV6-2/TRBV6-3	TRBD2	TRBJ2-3	TGTGCCAGCAGCCGACCGCGACTAGCGGGACTAAACACAGATACGCAGTATTTT	CASSRPRLAGLNTDTQYF
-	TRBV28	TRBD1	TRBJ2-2	TGTGCCAGCAGTTCCAGACAGGGTGGCACCGGGGAGCTGTTTTTT	CASSSRQGGTGELFF
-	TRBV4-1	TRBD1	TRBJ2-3	TGCGCCAGCAGCCCGACAGGGGATACAGATACGCAGTATTTT	CASSPTGDTDTQYF
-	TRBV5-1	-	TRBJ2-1	TGCGCCAGCAGCTTGGCCGGGGGAAGAAACAATGAGCAGTTCTTC	CASSLAGGRNNEQFF
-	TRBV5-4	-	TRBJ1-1	TGTGCCAGCAGCCAAACACTCAACACTGAAGCTTTCTTT	CASSQTLNTEAFF
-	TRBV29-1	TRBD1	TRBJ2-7	TGCAGCGTTGATGACGGGACAGGCGTCTACGAGCAGTACTTC	CSVDDGTGVYEQYF
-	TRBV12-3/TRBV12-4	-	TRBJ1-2	TGTGCCAGCAGCCCCGGTCCACCTATTTATGGCTACACCTTC	CASSPGPPIYGYTF
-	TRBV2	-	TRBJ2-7	TGTGCCAGCAGTGTGGCTTCCAGCGAGCAGTACTTC	CASSVASSEQYF
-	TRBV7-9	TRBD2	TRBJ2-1	TGTGCCAGCAGCCCCAGAGGAGACCGGCGGGAGTATAATGAGCAGTTCTTC	CASSPRGDRREYNEQFF
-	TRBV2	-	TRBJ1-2	TGTGCCAGCATACAGACCTATGGCTACACCTTC	CASIQTYGYTF
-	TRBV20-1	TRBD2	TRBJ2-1	TGCAGTGCTAGCCGCACTAGCGGGAGGGATTCCTACAATGAGCAGTTCTTC	CSASRTSGRDSYNEQFF
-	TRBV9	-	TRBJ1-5	TGTGCCAGCAGCGGGGGTGGGGGTCAGCCCCAGCATTTT	CASSGGGGQPQHF
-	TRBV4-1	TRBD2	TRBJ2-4	TGCGCCAGCAGCCGGGTAATCGCGGGAGGGCCCCGAAACATTCAGTACTTC	CASSRVIAGGPRNIQYF
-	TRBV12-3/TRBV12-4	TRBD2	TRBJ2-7	TGTGCCAGCAGCTCCCCCCTAGCGGGGTCCTACGAGCAGTACTTC	CASSSPLAGSYEQYF
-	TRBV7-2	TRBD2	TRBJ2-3	TGTGCCAGCAGCCCTACGGGACTAGCGGGAGGGCTAGAGGCAGATACGCAGTATTTT	CASSPTGLAGGLEADTQYF
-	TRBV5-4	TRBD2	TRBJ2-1	TGTGCCAGCAGCCGTAGCGGGGAGAGATACAATGAGCAGTTCTTC	CASSRSGERYNEQFF
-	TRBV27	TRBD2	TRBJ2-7	TGTGCCAGCAGTGCCCGACTAGCGGGAGCTCCAAGCTCCTACGAGCAGTACTTC	CASSARLAGAPSSYEQYF
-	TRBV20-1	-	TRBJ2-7	TGCAGTGCCCTGCTTGCGTCCGACTCCTACGAGCAGTACTTC	CSALLASDSYEQYF
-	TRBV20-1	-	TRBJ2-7	TGCAGTGCCGGGCCAGCGGGCGCCTCCTACGAGCAGTACTTC	CSAGPAGASYEQYF